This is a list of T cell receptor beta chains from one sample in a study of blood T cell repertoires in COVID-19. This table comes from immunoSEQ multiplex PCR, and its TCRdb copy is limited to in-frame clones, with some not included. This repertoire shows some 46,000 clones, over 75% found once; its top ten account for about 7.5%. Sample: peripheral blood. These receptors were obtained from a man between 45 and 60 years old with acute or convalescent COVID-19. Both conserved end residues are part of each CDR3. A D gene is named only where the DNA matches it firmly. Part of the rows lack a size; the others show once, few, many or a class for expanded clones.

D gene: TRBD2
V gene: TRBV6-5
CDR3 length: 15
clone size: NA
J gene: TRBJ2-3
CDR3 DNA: TGTGCCAGCAGTTACACAGCGGGGTATACAGATACGCAGTATTTT
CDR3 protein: CASSYTAGYTDTQYF

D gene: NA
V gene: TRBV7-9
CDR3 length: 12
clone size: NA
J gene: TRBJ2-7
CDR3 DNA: TGTGCCAGCAGCTCCGACGACGGGATTCAGTACTTC
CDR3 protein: CASSSDDGIQYF

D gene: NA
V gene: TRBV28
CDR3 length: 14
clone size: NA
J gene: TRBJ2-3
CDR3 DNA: TGTGCCAGCAGTTTCCAGGATTGGACAGATACGCAGTATTTT
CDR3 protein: CASSFQDWTDTQYF

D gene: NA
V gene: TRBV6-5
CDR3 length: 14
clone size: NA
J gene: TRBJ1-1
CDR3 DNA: TGTGCCAGCAGCTTACCCTATGAGAACACTGAAGCTTTCTTT
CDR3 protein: CASSLPYENTEAFF

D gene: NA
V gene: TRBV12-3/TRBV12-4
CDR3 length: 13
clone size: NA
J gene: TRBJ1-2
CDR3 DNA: TGTGCCAGCAGTTTGGAGGCTACCTATGGCTACACCTTC
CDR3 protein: CASSLEATYGYTF

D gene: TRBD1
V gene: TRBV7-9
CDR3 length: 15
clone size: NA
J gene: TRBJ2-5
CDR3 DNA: TGTGCCAGCAGCACCTGGGACAGGGGGAAAGAGACCCAGTACTTC
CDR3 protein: CASSTWDRGKETQYF

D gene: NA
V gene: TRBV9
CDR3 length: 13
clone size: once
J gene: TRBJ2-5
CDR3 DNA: TGTGCCAGCAGCCCCCGAGGAAAAGAGACCCAGTACTTC
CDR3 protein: CASSPRGKETQYF

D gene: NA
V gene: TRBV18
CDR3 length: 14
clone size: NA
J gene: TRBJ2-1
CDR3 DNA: TGTGCCAGCTCACCCAATGGGGAGCGGGTTGAGCAGTTCTTC
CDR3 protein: CASSPNGERVEQFF

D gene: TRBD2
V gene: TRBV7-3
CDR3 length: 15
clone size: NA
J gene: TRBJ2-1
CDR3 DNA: TGTGCCAGCAGCTACATGGTAGCGGGAGCCAATGAGCAGTTCTTC
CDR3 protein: CASSYMVAGANEQFF

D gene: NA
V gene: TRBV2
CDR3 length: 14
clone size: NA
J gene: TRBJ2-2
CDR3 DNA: TGTGCCAGCAGTGAAGCGCGAAACACCGGGGAGCTGTTTTTT
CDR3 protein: CASSEARNTGELFF

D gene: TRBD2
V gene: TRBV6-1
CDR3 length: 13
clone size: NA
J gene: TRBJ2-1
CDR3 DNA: TGTGCCAGCAGTGAGGGACTAGCGCCCGAGCAGTTCTTC
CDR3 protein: CASSEGLAPEQFF

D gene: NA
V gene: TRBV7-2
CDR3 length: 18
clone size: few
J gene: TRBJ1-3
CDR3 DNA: TGTGCCAGCAGCTTATTCGGAAACCGGGACAACTCTAGAAACACCATATATTTT
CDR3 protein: CASSLFGNRDNSRNTIYF

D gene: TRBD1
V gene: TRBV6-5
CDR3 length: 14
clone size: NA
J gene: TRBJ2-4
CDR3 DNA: TGTGCCAGCACCCAACCGGGACAGCAAAACATTCAGTACTTC
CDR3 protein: CASTQPGQQNIQYF

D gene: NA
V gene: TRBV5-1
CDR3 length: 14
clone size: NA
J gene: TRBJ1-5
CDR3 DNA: TGCGCCAGCAGCATTGACAGTAACGATCAGCCCCAGCATTTT
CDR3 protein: CASSIDSNDQPQHF

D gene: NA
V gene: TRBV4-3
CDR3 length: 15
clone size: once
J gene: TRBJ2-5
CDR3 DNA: TGCGCCAGCAGCCAAGGGGTCAGGGGGGAAGAGACCCAGTACTTC
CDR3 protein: CASSQGVRGEETQYF